The rows below give T cell receptor beta chains drawn from one sample of a study of Graves' ophthalmopathy and Graves' hyperthyroidism. TCRdb redid the calling of the multiplex PCR reads with MiXCR, one entry per CDR3 protein. Among approximately 640,000 distinct CDR3 sequences listed, approximately 39% were seen once. Sequencing was performed on peripheral blood. These receptors were collected from an adult man with Graves' ophthalmopathy. The CDR3 runs from the conserved cysteine through the conserved F or W. Each record gives: clone size, J gene, V gene, D gene, CDR3 DNA, CDR3 protein. The D gene is left open where the match is weak. Clone size is stated in some rows and not others, as once, few, many or a class when expanded.

many	TRBJ2-7	TRBV6-5	-	TGTGCCAGCAGTTACATGCCGGGTCGGGACGAGCAGTACTTC	CASSYMPGRDEQYF
few	TRBJ1-2	TRBV9	-	TGTGCCAGCAGTTTTATCGGCGTGGCAGGGTCCTCAAACTATGGCTACACCTTC	CASSFIGVAGSSNYGYTF
few	TRBJ2-3	TRBV7-3	TRBD2	TGTGCCAGCAGCTTAGATGGTAGCGGGGGGCGATTAGATACGCAGTATTTT	CASSLDGSGGRLDTQYF
-	TRBJ2-5	TRBV9	TRBD2	TGTGCCAGCAGCGTAGGGTTAGCGGGGGGGCTTGAGGCCCAGTACTTC	CASSVGLAGGLEAQYF
few	TRBJ1-6	TRBV19	-	TGTGCCAGCGGCCTACCGGGGGTCCTCAATAATTCACCCCTCCACTTT	CASGLPGVLNNSPLHF
-	TRBJ2-5	TRBV5-1	TRBD2	TGCGCCAGCAGCTTGGGACTAGCGGGGTACCAAGAGACCCAGTACTTC	CASSLGLAGYQETQYF
many	TRBJ2-7	TRBV25-1	-	TGTGCCAGCAGTGAACCGGGGCTAGAGCAGTACTTC	CASSEPGLEQYF
-	TRBJ1-1	TRBV7-2	-	TGTGCCAGCAGTCTCCAGGGGATCCCTGAAGCTTTCTTT	CASSLQGIPEAFF
-	TRBJ1-2	TRBV29-1	-	TGCAGCGTTGAACAGGGGAAGATGAACTATGGCCACACCTTC	CSVEQGKMNYGHTF
many	TRBJ2-5	TRBV7-2	-	TGTGCCAGCAGCCCAGGGGGGGGTCAAGAGACCCAGTACTTC	CASSPGGGQETQYF
-	TRBJ2-3	TRBV24-1	-	TGTGCCACCAGTGACTCGGATGGTTCAGATACGCAGTATTTT	CATSDSDGSDTQYF
-	TRBJ2-7	TRBV20-1	-	TGCAGTGCTAGAGATCTTTTGGAGCGCAGGGACGAGCAGTACTTC	CSARDLLERRDEQYF
-	TRBJ2-2	TRBV29-1	TRBD1	TGCAGCGTCGGTGGGACAGGGGGATCCGGGGAGCTGTTTTTT	CSVGGTGGSGELFF
-	TRBJ2-2	TRBV25-1	-	TGTGCCCTTAACCGCGGCGGGGAGCTGTTTTTT	CALNRGGELFF
once	TRBJ1-3	TRBV10-3	-	TGTGCCAGCAGTTACGACGGAAGAACTGGAAACACCATATATTTT	CASSYDGRTGNTIYF
few	TRBJ1-1	TRBV19	-	TGTGCCAGTACCATTTCGTGGGATTTGAACACTGAAGCTTTCTTT	CASTISWDLNTEAFF
-	TRBJ2-7	TRBV7-8	-	TGTGCCAGCAGCCCAGGGGCCCTCTTGGGCTTTTCCGACACTTACGAGCAGTACTTC	CASSPGALLGFSDTYEQYF
few	TRBJ1-1	TRBV7-9	-	TGTGCCAGCAGCTGGAGGGGCGCGGACACTGAAGCTTTCTTT	CASSWRGADTEAFF
once	TRBJ1-2	TRBV9	-	TGTGTCAGCAGCCCGTGGTCAGGGGAAATCTATGGCTACACCTTC	CVSSPWSGEIYGYTF
-	TRBJ1-2	TRBV6-5	TRBD1	TGTGCCAGCATCGACCCAGAGGGGGCCTATGGCTACACCTTC	CASIDPEGAYGYTF
-	TRBJ2-5	TRBV7-2	-	TGTGCCAGCAGCTTAAACAGTCTGAGGACCCAGTACTTC	CASSLNSLRTQYF
-	TRBJ1-2	TRBV7-8	-	TGTGCCAGCAGCTTAGGGGGCTCGGAGTATGGCTACACCTTC	CASSLGGSEYGYTF
-	TRBJ2-1	TRBV6-5	TRBD1	TGTGCCAGCAGTCACAGGGGGGTAGGGAACAATGAGCAGTTCTTC	CASSHRGVGNNEQFF
many	TRBJ1-1	TRBV29-1	-	TGCAGCGTGAGGACACAAATGAACACTGAAGCTTTCTTT	CSVRTQMNTEAFF
many	TRBJ2-2	TRBV20-1	-	TGCAGTGGTAGCGGCGACACCGGGGAGCTGTTTTTT	CSGSGDTGELFF
-	TRBJ2-7	TRBV10-3	TRBD1	TGTGCCAGCAGCGCCCGGGACAGCCTGGGGATCTACGAGCAGTACTTC	CASSARDSLGIYEQYF
many	TRBJ1-4	TRBV20-1	-	TGCAGTGCAGAGACAGGCGGGAATGAAAAACTGTTTTTT	CSAETGGNEKLFF
many	TRBJ1-3	TRBV29-1	-	TGCAGCGTTGCCACAGGCCTCTCTGGAAACACCATATATTTT	CSVATGLSGNTIYF
-	TRBJ1-1	TRBV10-3	-	TGTGCCATCAGTTCGCTGCGGACACCATACGCTGAAGCTTTCTTT	CAISSLRTPYAEAFF
many	TRBJ2-7	TRBV7-9	-	TGTGCCAGCAGCCCCCCCCCGGGGCCGGGTGAGCAGTACTTC	CASSPPPGPGEQYF